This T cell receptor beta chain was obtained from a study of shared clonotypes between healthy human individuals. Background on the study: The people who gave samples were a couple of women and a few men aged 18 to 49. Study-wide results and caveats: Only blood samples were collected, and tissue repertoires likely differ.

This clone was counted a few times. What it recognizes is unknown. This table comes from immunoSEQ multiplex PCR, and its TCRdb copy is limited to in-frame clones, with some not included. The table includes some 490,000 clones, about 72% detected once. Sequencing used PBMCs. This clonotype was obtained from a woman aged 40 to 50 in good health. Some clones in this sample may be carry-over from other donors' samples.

The CDR3 loop reads CASSLGRRNEQFF. As DNA, the CDR3 is TGTGCCAGCAGCTTGGGACGGAGAAATGAGCAGTTCTTC. The chain combines TRBV5-6 with TRBJ2-1; D ambiguous. V gave up 0 bases and J gave up 7 bases, with 8 bases separating them. CDR1 is SGHDT and CDR2 is YYEEEE in the germline V gene. CDR3 length: 13 residues.